These 6 T cell receptor beta chains were sequenced from one sample in a study of cytomegalovirus exposure and HLA in healthy donors. The PCR contained 60 Vbeta and 13 Jbeta primers. Using immunoSEQ multiplex PCR, the repertoire was profiled, and TCRdb retains in-frame clones only, with some absent. Among around 160,000 clones listed, 55% to 70% were seen once. The sequenced sample consisted of PBMCs. Receptors originate from a woman aged 40 to 50 in good health and CMV-seropositive.

As DNA, the CDR3 is TGTGCCAGTAGTCGGGTAACGAACACTGAAGCTTTCTTT. Protein sequence: CASSRVTNTEAFF. V usage is TRBV19 and J usage is TRBJ1-1, with D unclear. V was shortened by 5 bases and J by 1 base, with 8 bases between the two germline ends. Germline CDR1 is LNHDA and CDR2 is SQIVND (reference sequence). The CDR3 extends over 13 amino acids.

The sample holds a few counts of this clone. The gene calls are TRBV4-2 and TRBJ1-1; D is undetermined. Germline V gene data show CDR1 as LGHNA and CDR2 as YNFKEQ. The CDR3 spans 14 residues. V gave up 1 base and J gave up 1 base, with 7 bases separating them. The CDR3 sequence: CASSQASPNTEAFF. CDR3 nucleotides: TGTGCCAGCAGCCAAGCAAGCCCGAACACTGAAGCTTTCTTT.

The V gene is TRBV4-2, the J gene TRBJ2-1; 12 bases map to TRBD2. Trimming took 1 base from V and 7 from J; bases not matched to a gene: 5. The CDR3 contains 16 residues. CDR1 LGHNA and CDR2 YNFKEQ come from the germline V gene. The CDR3 nucleotides are TGTGCCAGCAGCCAAGGGGGGCTAGCGGGAGGGAATGAGCAGTTCTTC. Amino acid sequence: CASSQGGLAGGNEQFF.

With respect to this clone: At one end, the junction sequence differs from germline, possibly due to a read error. The V gene is TRBV7-9, the J gene TRBJ1-6; D unclear. CDR3 length: 12 residues. CDR1 and CDR2 from the germline V gene are SEHNR and FQNEAQ (reference sequence). Here the CDR3 reads CASSLGGSPLNF. The CDR3 nucleotides read TGTGCCAGCAGCTTAGGAGGCTCACCCCTCAACTTT. Using reference TRBV7-9 and TRBJ1-6 for the parts outside the CDR3, the full variable domain is DTGVSQNPRHKITKRGQNVTFRCDPISEHNRLYWYRQTLGQGPEFLTYFQNEAQLEKSRLLSDRFSAERPKGSFSTLEIQRTEQGDSAMYLCASSLGGSPLNFGNGTRLTVT.

This clone showed up just a few times. The J gene is TRBJ1-1, the V gene TRBV11-2; tentative D call: TRBD1 (6 bases). CDR3 length equals 14 residues. Germline CDR1 reads SGHAT; CDR2 reads FQNNGV. V was trimmed by 3 bases and J by 3 bases, leaving 11 bases between them. The CDR3 reads CASSLTTGDTEAFF. DNA for the CDR3: TGTGCCAGCAGCTTGACGACAGGAGACACTGAAGCTTTCTTT.

The chain joins TRBV5-1 to TRBJ1-2; 9 nucleotides match TRBD1. CDR3 length equals 15 residues. From germline, CDR1 is SGHRS and CDR2 YFSETQ. Unmatched junction bases numbered 6, after V lost 2 bases and J lost 4 bases. CDR3 DNA sequence: TGCGCCAGCAGCTTTACAGGGGGCGTCGCCTATGGCTACACCTTC. Encoded protein: CASSFTGGVAYGYTF.